One and the same sample provided the 6 T cell receptor beta chains below, sequenced in a study of shared T cell receptors in the human thymus. Libraries were prepared by immunoSEQ multiplex PCR; TCRdb keeps only in-frame clonotypes and omits some of them. The sample yields over 650,000 clones, around 87% seen once. Separately, the same data were catalogued under a study of human thymus T cells.

Sequencing was carried out using thymocytes. The receptors here all came from a boy in the first two years of life with a congenital heart defect.

This sequence joins TRBV5-5 and TRBJ2-1; 11 bases are shared with TRBD2. Germline assignment: CDR1 SGHKS and CDR2 YYEKEE (reference sequence). Trimming cost V 5 bases and J 9 bases; bases outside gene matches: 13. The CDR3 extends over 16 amino acids. This chain's CDR3 is CASSFGGSGGAREQFF. In nucleotides, the CDR3 is TGTGCCAGCAGTTTTGGGGGTAGCGGGGGGGCCCGTGAGCAGTTCTTC.

The chain recombines TRBV11-2 with TRBJ1-5; 8 positions match TRBD1. This CDR3 comprises 16 residues. V lost 1 base, J lost 0 bases, and 2 bases stayed unmatched. From germline, CDR1 is SGHAT and CDR2 FQNNGV. CDR3 in DNA: TGTGCCAGCAGCTTAGGACAGGGGTATAGCAATCAGCCCCAGCATTTT. Protein product: CASSLGQGYSNQPQHF.

The genes are TRBV10-3 and TRBJ2-4; possible D gene TRBD2, 5 bases. The CDR3 runs 12 residues. Trimming took 0 bases from V and 11 from J, leaving 8 bases between them. The germline V gene encodes CDR1 ENHRY and CDR2 SYGVKD. The CDR3 DNA is TGTGCCATCAGTGAGTCCGGGGTTCTTCAGTACTTC. Translated: CAISESGVLQYF.

This clone was detected only once. The V and J genes are TRBV15 and TRBJ1-5, with 9 bases lining up with TRBD1. V was pared by 3 bases and J by 6 bases, with 12 bases of the junction left unmatched. The CDR3 contains 17 residues. Germline CDR1 reads LNHNV; CDR2 reads YYDKDF (reference sequence). CDR3 amino acids: CATSSPIPGQGGQPQHF. For the CDR3, the DNA is TGTGCCACCAGCAGTCCCATCCCGGGACAGGGTGGTCAGCCCCAGCATTTT.

This chain joins TRBV6-5 and TRBJ2-7, with a possible D match to TRBD2 (5 bases). Per germline, CDR1 MNHEY and CDR2 SVGAGI. This CDR3 is 12 amino acids long. V lost 5 bases to trimming and J lost 7 bases, with 12 bases between them. CDR3 nucleotides: TGTGCCAGCAGTACAACTAGTGGGGAGCAGTACTTC. Translation: CASSTTSGEQYF.

Points on this clone: The germline gene is not matched at one end of the junction; a read error may be the cause. Other DNA sequences in this sample translate to the same CDR3. The genes are TRBV5-6 and TRBJ1-1, with D unclear. CDR3 length: 15 amino acids. CDR1 and CDR2 from the germline V gene are SGHDT and YYEEEE. Here the CDR3 DNA reads TGTGCCAGCAGAGGTATCGGGGAGATGAACACTGAAGCCTTCTTT. Amino acid sequence: CASRGIGEMNTEAFF.